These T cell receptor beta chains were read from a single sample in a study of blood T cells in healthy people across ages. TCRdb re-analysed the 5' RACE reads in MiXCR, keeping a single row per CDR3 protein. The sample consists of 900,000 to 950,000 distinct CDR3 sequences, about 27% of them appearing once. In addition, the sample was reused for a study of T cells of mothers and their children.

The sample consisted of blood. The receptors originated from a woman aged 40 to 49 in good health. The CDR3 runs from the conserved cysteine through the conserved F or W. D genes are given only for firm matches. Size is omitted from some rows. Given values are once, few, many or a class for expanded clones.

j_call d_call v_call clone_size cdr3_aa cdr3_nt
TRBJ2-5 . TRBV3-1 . CASSNRLPGGLQETQYF TGTGCCAGCAGCAACCGCCTGCCGGGGGGCCTCCAAGAGACCCAGTACTTC
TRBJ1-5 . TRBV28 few CASTVQAQPQHF TGTGCCAGCACGGTCCAGGCTCAGCCCCAGCATTTT
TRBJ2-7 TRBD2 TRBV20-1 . CSAPYSSGYEQYF TGCAGTGCTCCATACTCTAGCGGATACGAGCAGTACTTC
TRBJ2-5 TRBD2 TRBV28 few CASSSLGGNQETQYF TGTGCCAGCAGTTCCCTCGGGGGGAACCAAGAGACCCAGTACTTC
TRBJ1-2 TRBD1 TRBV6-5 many CASSWGQSYGGYTF TGTGCCAGCAGTTGGGGACAGTCCTATGGTGGCTACACCTTC
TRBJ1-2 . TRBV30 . CAWSRPVSVDGYTF TGTGCCTGGAGCCGACCCGTTTCGGTGGATGGCTACACCTTC
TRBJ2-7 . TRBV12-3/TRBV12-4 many CASSPQTGEAYEQYF TGTGCCAGCAGTCCTCAGACAGGAGAAGCCTACGAGCAGTACTTC
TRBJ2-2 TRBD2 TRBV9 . CASSVATSSGANTGELYF TGTGCCAGCAGCGTAGCTACGTCTAGCGGGGCGAACACCGGGGAGCTGTATTTT
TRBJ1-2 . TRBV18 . CASSPFGSVSTDGYTF TGTGCCAGCTCACCATTCGGTTCAGTTTCAACAGATGGCTACACCTTC
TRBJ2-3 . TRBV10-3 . CAIGARGPGTDTQYF TGTGCCATCGGAGCGAGGGGTCCGGGCACAGATACGCAGTATTTT
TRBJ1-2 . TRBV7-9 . CASSSTLERYGYTF TGTGCCAGCAGCTCCACCTTGGAACGCTATGGCTACACCTTC
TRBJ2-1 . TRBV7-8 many CASSLAHRKNEQFF TGTGCCAGCAGCTTAGCGCACAGGAAAAATGAGCAGTTCTTC
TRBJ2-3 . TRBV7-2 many CASSLWGGGLTDTQYF TGTGCCAGCAGCTTATGGGGGGGGGGCCTTACAGATACGCAGTATTTT
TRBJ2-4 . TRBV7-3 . CASSFRPGTDHIQYF TGTGCCAGCAGCTTCCGACCCGGGACTGACCACATTCAGTACTTC
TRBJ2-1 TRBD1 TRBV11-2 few CASSLGGGQGYEQFF TGTGCCAGCAGCTTAGGAGGGGGACAGGGCTATGAGCAGTTCTTC
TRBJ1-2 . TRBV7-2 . CASSPQTRRYGYTF TGTGCCAGCAGCCCCCAGACAAGGAGATATGGCTACACCTTC
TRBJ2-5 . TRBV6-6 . CASGIVEETQYF TGTGCCAGCGGGATAGTAGAAGAGACCCAGTACTTC
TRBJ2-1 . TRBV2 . CASSAHLEVNEQFF TGTGCCAGCAGCGCCCATCTCGAGGTAAATGAGCAGTTCTTC
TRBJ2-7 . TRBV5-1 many CASSLEGLSPYEQYF TGCGCCAGCAGCTTGGAAGGCTTATCGCCCTACGAGCAGTACTTC
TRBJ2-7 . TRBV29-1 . CSVGPTASSVYEQCF TGCAGCGTTGGGCCCACCGCCAGCTCCGTCTACGAGCAGTGCTTC
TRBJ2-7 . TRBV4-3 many CASSQGTGGDYEQYF TGCGCCAGCAGCCAAGGGACGGGGGGCGATTACGAGCAGTACTTC
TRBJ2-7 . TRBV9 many CASSDRRMGAYEQYF TGTGCCAGCAGCGACCGCAGGATGGGGGCCTACGAGCAGTACTTC
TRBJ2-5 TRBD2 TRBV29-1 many CSVEKRGRETQYF TGCAGCGTTGAGAAGCGGGGGCGAGAGACCCAGTACTTC
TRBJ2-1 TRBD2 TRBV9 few CASSVTAGAYNEQFF TGTGCCAGCAGCGTAACCGCGGGGGCCTACAATGAGCAGTTCTTC
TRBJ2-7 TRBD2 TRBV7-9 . CASSLGPGTRAYEQYF TGTGCCAGCAGCTTAGGGCCCGGGACTAGGGCCTACGAGCAGTACTTC
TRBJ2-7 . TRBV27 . CASSHGTAPYEQYF TGTGCCAGCAGTCACGGGACGGCGCCCTACGAGCAGTACTTC
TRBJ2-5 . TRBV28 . CASSQGSGGLQETQYF TGTGCCAGCAGTCAGGGGTCGGGGGGCCTCCAAGAGACCCAGTACTTC
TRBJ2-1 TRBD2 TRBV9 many CASSAGTSGYNEQFF TGTGCCAGCAGCGCCGGGACTAGCGGTTACAATGAGCAGTTCTTC
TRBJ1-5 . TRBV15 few CATSRGTLSNQPQHF TGTGCCACCAGCAGAGGGACTCTTAGCAATCAGCCCCAGCATTTT
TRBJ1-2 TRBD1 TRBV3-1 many CASSPTGVGGGYTF TGTGCCAGCAGCCCGACAGGGGTCGGCGGTGGCTACACCTTC
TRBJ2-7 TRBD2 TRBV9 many CASSIGAGGQYEQYF TGTGCCAGCAGCATCGGCGCGGGGGGCCAGTACGAGCAGTACTTC
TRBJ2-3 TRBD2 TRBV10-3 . CAGGTSGFQGTDTQYF TGTGCCGGGGGGACTAGCGGGTTCCAGGGTACAGATACGCAGTATTTT
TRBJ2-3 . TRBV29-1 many CSVEPSSSTDTQYF TGCAGCGTTGAACCTAGCTCTAGCACAGATACGCAGTATTTT
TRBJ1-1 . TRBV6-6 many CASMVEITEAFF TGTGCCAGCATGGTGGAGATCACTGAAGCTTTCTTT
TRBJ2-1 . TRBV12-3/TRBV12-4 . CASSLAPGDPYNEQFF TGTGCCAGCAGTTTAGCGCCGGGCGACCCCTACAATGAGCAGTTCTTC
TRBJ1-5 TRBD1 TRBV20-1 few CSAITGGLANQPQHF TGCAGTGCTATAACAGGGGGCCTAGCCAATCAGCCCCAGCATTTT
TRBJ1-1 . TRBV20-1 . CKGRLNTEAFF TGCAAAGGGCGCCTTAACACTGAAGCTTTCTTT
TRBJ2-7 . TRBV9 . CASSVASGESYEQYF TGTGCCAGCAGCGTAGCAAGCGGAGAGTCCTACGAGCAGTACTTC
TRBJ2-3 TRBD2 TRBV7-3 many CASSPEGLVSTDTQYF TGTGCCAGCAGCCCGGAGGGACTAGTAAGCACAGATACGCAGTATTTT
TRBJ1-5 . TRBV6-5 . CARSTQGNQPQHF TGTGCCAGGAGTACACAGGGCAATCAGCCCCAGCATTTT
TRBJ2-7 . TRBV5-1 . CASGLSSGGNYEQYF TGCGCCAGCGGACTTTCCAGTGGGGGGAACTACGAGCAGTACTTC
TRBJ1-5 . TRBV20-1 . CSAVKGSSNQPQHF TGCAGTGCCGTCAAGGGTTCGAGCAATCAGCCCCAGCATTTT
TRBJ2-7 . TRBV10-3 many CAIASVSSYEQYF TGTGCCATCGCGTCAGTTAGCTCCTACGAGCAGTACTTC
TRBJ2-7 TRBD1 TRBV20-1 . CSARDGTGRRAYEQYF TGCAGTGCTAGAGATGGGACAGGAAGGAGGGCCTACGAGCAGTACTTC